Detailed here is one T cell receptor beta chain. Assay used: immunoSEQ multiplex PCR; TCRdb lists only in-frame clones, some missing. The sample consists of about 1,900 clones, nearly 80% of them appearing once. The data belong to a study of chemoradiotherapy in HPV16-positive cancers. This receptor was identified in a human donor with HPV-associated anogenital cancer. Material: tumor tissue, obtained from a patient who underwent chemoradiotherapy.

CDR3 DNA: TGTGCCAGCAGAGATCAGGGGCGCTACGAGCAGTACTTC. Translating gives CASRDQGRYEQYF. The chain employs TRBV5-6 and TRBJ2-7; D may be TRBD1 (6 bases). The CDR3 has 13 amino acids. The ends were cut back, 5 bases at V and 3 bases at J, with 12 bases in the middle. CDR1 SGHDT and CDR2 YYEEEE come from the germline V gene.